This entry lists 7 T cell receptor beta chains sequenced from one sample in a study of siplizumab effects on memory and regulatory T cells. The method was immunoSEQ multiplex PCR; TCRdb's version includes in-frame clones alone and lacks a portion of them. The repertoire holds more than 95,000 clones, with about 94% as singletons. What was sequenced was Tregs sorted from blood. The receptor set was obtained from a human donor in good health.

The rearrangement links TRBV18 to TRBJ2-3; D is unclear. The CDR3 contains 13 residues. Germline V CDR1 and CDR2: KGHSH, LQKENI. V was trimmed by 0 bases and J by 5 bases, leaving 6 bases between them. DNA of the CDR3: TGTGCCAGCTCACCACCGATTGGAGATACGCAGTATTTT. It is translated as CASSPPIGDTQYF. Complete variable domain (other parts from reference TRBV18 and TRBJ2-3): NAGVMQNPRHLVRRRGQEARLRCSPMKGHSHVYWYRQLPEEGLKFMVYLQKENIIDESGMPKERFSAEFPKEGPSILRIQQVVRGDSAAYFCASSPPIGDTQYFGPGTRLTVL.

This clone was seen just once. The rearrangement joins TRBV6-5 to TRBJ1-5; unclear D gene. There are 13 residues in the CDR3. Germline assignment: CDR1 MNHEY and CDR2 SVGAGI. Trimming shortened V by 5 bases and J by 1 base, and 6 bases separated the two germline ends. The CDR3: CASSIQSNQPQHF. The CDR3 nucleotides are TGTGCCAGCAGTATCCAGAGCAATCAGCCCCAGCATTTT.

The chain carries TRBV7-2 and TRBJ2-3; 10 bases agree with TRBD2. Trimming at V came to 3 bases and at J to 3 bases, leaving 9 bases not matched to a gene. CDR1 and CDR2 (germline): SGHTA, FQGNSA. The CDR3 spans 17 residues. Written as DNA, the CDR3 is TGTGCCAGCAGCTTTCAGAAGCTAGCGGGAGTAACAGATACGCAGTATTTT. It is translated as CASSFQKLAGVTDTQYF.

The chain carries TRBV4-1 and TRBJ2-7; possibly TRBD1 for D (6 bases). The CDR3 runs to 14 residues. Germline loops: CDR1 MGHRA, CDR2 YSYEKL. V lost 3 bases to trimming and J lost 2 bases, with 11 bases between them. CDR3 sequence (DNA): TGCGCCAGCAGCCACGAGAGGGGGACCTACGAGCAGTACTTC. Translation gives CASSHERGTYEQYF.

The gene calls are TRBV6-6 and TRBJ1-5; TRBD1 might be the D (5 bases). Germline CDR1 is MNHNY and CDR2 is SVGAGI (reference sequence). The CDR3 length is 16 residues. Trimming took off 6 bases at V and 2 bases at J, with 17 bases between the two ends. CDR3 region: CASSRPRDGRNQPQHF. CDR3 nucleotide sequence: TGTGCCAGCAGCCGCCCGAGGGACGGCCGCAATCAGCCCCAGCATTTT.

This clone was counted a single time. The chain couples TRBV27 to TRBJ2-5; 15 bases map to TRBD2. Germline assignment: CDR1 MNHEY and CDR2 SMNVEV (reference sequence). CDR3 length: 19 residues. J was trimmed by 2 bases and V by 6 bases; bases with no gene match: 13. The CDR3 DNA follows: TGTGCCAGCAGACCGTACGGGACTAGCGGGAGGAGGCGACAAGAGACCCAGTACTTC. Residues: CASRPYGTSGRRRQETQYF.

The gene calls are TRBV30 and TRBJ2-1; maybe TRBD2 (5 bases). Germline V gene sequence: CDR1 GTSNPN, CDR2 SVGIG (reference sequence). This CDR3 spans 13 amino acids. Between the trimmed V and J ends, which lost 7 bases and 2 bases, there was a span of 12 bases. This CDR3 is CALLKAAYNEQFF. The DNA of the CDR3 is TGTGCCTTGCTCAAAGCGGCCTACAATGAGCAGTTCTTC.